This passage covers 3 T cell receptor beta chains from one sample sequenced in a study of shared clonotypes between healthy human individuals. Sequencing was performed with immunoSEQ multiplex PCR; in TCRdb, only in-frame clones are kept and a portion is missing. The top ten hold under 0.45% of the sample, which has about 2.3 million clones, approximately 95% seen once. Sequenced: naive CD4+ T cells from PBMCs. Subset in this sample: CD45RA+ positively selected. These receptors were collected from a man between 18 and 35 years old in good health. Some clones in this sample may be carry-over from other donors' samples.

This chain's CDR3 is CASSSPSSRETQYF. In DNA, the CDR3 is TGTGCCAGCAGCTCCCCCTCCAGCAGAGAGACCCAGTACTTC. This chain joins TRBV7-2 and TRBJ2-5; D is unresolved. Between the trimmed V and J ends, which lost 4 bases and 4 bases, there was a span of 13 bases. CDR3 size: 14 residues. Germline assignment: CDR1 SGHTA and CDR2 FQGNSA.

The V gene is TRBV18, the J gene TRBJ2-5, with 11 bases fitting TRBD2. With V trimmed by 3 bases and J by 7 bases, 13 bases remained unmatched. The CDR3 spans 17 residues. From germline, CDR1 is KGHSH and CDR2 LQKENI. The CDR3 loop is CASSPLTSGTPGGTQYF. The CDR3 DNA reads as TGTGCCAGCTCACCCCTGACTAGCGGGACCCCCGGCGGGACCCAGTACTTC.

This clone was counted a single time. This chain connects TRBV18 to TRBJ2-3; a weak D match, TRBD2 (6 bases). The CDR3 is made up of 14 amino acids. Germline CDR1 and CDR2: KGHSH and LQKENI. V lost 0 bases and J lost 5, with 9 bases in between. The CDR3 reads CASSPPPSEDTQYF. The CDR3 nucleotides read TGTGCCAGCTCACCACCGCCTAGCGAAGATACGCAGTATTTT.